This T cell receptor beta chain was retrieved from a study of T-cell reconstitution after alpha-beta-depleted transplantation in children. Unique molecular identifiers were used to barcode this TCRbeta library. MiXCR was run by TCRdb on the PCR reads, yielding one entry per CDR3 protein. The sample includes 200,000 to 300,000 distinct CDR3 sequences, approximately 8.9% seen only once; the top ten take approximately 6.3%. After removal of 4 bases from V and 5 bases from J, the junction contained 3 bases not matched to a gene. CDR1 is SSHAT, CDR2 FNYEAQ, per germline (reference sequence). The CDR3 is 14 amino acids. General study findings and limits: For some patients, TCRbeta diversity was high at day 60 because of recipient T cells and thymic progenitors that survived. Alpha-beta T cells present about two months after transplant were reported to originate from several hundred expanded graft clones. The authors attributed T-cell counts and diversity one year after transplant mostly to newly produced T cells.

There are many counts of this clonotype. Its target is unknown. The V call is TRBV7-7, the J call TRBJ2-5; 11 bases are a match to TRBD2. The TCR originated in a male patient younger than 18 who had a stem cell transplant for acute lymphoblastic leukemia, so the T cells may come from the graft donor. Here the sequenced sample was PBMCs, mostly from graft donor cells, taken 180 days after TCRalphabeta/CD19-depleted stem cell transplant. CDR3 sequence reads: CASSSTSGEETQYF. The CDR3 nucleotides read TGTGCCAGCAGCTCGACTAGCGGGGAGGAGACCCAGTACTTC.